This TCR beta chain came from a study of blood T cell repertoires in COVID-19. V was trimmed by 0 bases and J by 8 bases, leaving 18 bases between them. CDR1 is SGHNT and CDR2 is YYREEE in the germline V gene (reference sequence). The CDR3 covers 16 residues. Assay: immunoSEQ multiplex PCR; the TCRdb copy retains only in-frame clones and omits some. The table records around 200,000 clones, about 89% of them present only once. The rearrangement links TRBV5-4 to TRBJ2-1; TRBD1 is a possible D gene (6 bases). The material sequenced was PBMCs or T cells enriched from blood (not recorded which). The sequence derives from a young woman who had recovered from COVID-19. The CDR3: CASSLGDMPDVDEQFF. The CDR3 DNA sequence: TGTGCCAGCAGCTTGGGGGACATGCCGGACGTGGATGAGCAGTTCTTC.